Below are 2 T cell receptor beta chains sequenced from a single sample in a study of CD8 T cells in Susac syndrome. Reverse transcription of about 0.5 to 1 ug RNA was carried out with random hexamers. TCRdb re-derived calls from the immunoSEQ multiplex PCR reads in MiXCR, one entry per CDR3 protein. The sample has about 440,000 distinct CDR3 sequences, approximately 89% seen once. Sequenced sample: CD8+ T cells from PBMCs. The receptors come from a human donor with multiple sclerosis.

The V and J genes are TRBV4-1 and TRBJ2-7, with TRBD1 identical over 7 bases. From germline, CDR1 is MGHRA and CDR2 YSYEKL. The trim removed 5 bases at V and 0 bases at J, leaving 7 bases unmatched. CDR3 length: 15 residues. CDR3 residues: CASSSRGLSSYEQYF. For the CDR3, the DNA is TGCGCCAGCAGCTCAAGGGGGCTGAGCTCCTACGAGCAGTACTTC.

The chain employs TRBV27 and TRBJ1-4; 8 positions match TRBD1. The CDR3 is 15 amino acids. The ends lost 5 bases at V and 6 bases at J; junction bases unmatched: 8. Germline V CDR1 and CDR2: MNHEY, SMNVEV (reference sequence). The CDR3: CASSLRTGKDEKLFF. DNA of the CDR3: TGTGCCAGCAGTCTACGGACAGGGAAGGATGAAAAACTGTTTTTT.